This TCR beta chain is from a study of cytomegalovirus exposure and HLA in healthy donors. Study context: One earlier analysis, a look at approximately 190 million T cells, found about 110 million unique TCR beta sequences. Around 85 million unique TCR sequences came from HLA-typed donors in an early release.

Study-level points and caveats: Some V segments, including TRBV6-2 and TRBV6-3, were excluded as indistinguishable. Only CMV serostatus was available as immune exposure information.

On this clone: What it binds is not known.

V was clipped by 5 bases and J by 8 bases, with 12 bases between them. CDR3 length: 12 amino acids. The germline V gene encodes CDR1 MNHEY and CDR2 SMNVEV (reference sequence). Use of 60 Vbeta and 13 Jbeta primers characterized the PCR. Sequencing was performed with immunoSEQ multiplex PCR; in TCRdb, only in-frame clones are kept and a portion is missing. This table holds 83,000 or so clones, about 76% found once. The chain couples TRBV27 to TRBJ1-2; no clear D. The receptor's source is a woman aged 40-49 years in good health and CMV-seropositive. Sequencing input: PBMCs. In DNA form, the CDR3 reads TGTGCCAGCAGTGGCTCGGGTTGGGGCTACACCTTC. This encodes CASSGSGWGYTF.